This T cell receptor (beta chain) came from a study of shared clonotypes between healthy human individuals. Germline V gene lookup returns CDR1 SGHAT and CDR2 FQNNGV. Trimming pared 11 bases from V and 3 bases from J, leaving 14 bases between. CDR3 length equals 12 residues. Assay used: immunoSEQ multiplex PCR; TCRdb lists only in-frame clones, some missing. The sample gives 400,000 or so clones, around 96% of which show up once; around 0.32% is in the top ten. The chain couples TRBV11-2 to TRBJ2-7; D is tentatively TRBD1 or TRBD2 (6 bases each). The sequence was collected from a young man in good health. The specimen was memory CD8+ T cells sorted from blood. As to subset: CD45RO+ cells pooled with CCR7-negative TemRA cells. CDR3 sequence: CASREGGYEQYF. CDR3 nucleotide sequence: TGTGCCTCCAGAGAGGGGGGCTACGAGCAGTACTTC.